A selection of T cell receptor beta chains follows, all from one sample in a study of identical twins. TCRdb re-called the 5' RACE reads through MiXCR, storing one row per CDR3 protein. The data contain around 570,000 distinct CDR3 sequences, 9% to 10% of them singletons. This sample also belongs to another study, concerning yellow fever vaccine responses in identical twins.

Sequencing input: PBMCs. All receptors come from a woman aged 18-30 years in good health. Both conserved end residues are part of each CDR3. Each record gives: V gene, D gene, clone size, J gene, CDR3 DNA, CDR3 protein. The D gene is left open where the match is weak. Some rows have no size entry. The others give once, few or many, or a class for an expanded clone.

>TRBV2|TRBD2|.|TRBJ2-5
TGTGCCAGCAGAGGAAGTAGCGGGGGCCAAGAGACCCAGTACTTC
CASRGSSGGQETQYF
>TRBV28|.|.|TRBJ2-2
TGTGCCAGCAGTTTAGACCCCGAGGCGGCCGGGGAGCTGTTTTTT
CASSLDPEAAGELFF
>TRBV19|.|.|TRBJ2-2
TGTGCCAGTACCCTTAGAGGTGCGGACGGGGAGCTGTTTTTT
CASTLRGADGELFF
>TRBV10-3|TRBD2|.|TRBJ2-2
TGTGCCATCGGGGGGGTACCGGGACTAGCGGGAGAAGAGATCGGGGAGCTGTTTTTT
CAIGGVPGLAGEEIGELFF
>TRBV7-9|TRBD1|few|TRBJ2-7
TGTGCCAGCAGCTTCGGGCAGGGGGTTGGCGAGCAGTACTTC
CASSFGQGVGEQYF
>TRBV6-2/TRBV6-3|TRBD1|.|TRBJ1-1
TGTGCCAGCAGGGAGGTAGGGGGCGAGTCGGCTTTCTTT
CASREVGGESAFF
>TRBV19|.|.|TRBJ2-7
TGTGCCAGTGCTCGGGGGGCACCCTACGAGCAGTACTTC
CASARGAPYEQYF
>TRBV29-1|TRBD1|few|TRBJ2-7
TGCAGCGGCAGACCGGGACAGGGGGCCTACGAGCAGTACTTC
CSGRPGQGAYEQYF
>TRBV5-1|.|.|TRBJ2-5
TGCGCCAGCAGCTTATTGTCCCCGAATTTAGAGACCCAGTACTTC
CASSLLSPNLETQYF
>TRBV3-1|.|few|TRBJ2-2
TGTGCCAGCAGCCAGAGTCCGGGAGCTTTAACCGGGGAGCTGTTTTTT
CASSQSPGALTGELFF
>TRBV7-7|.|.|TRBJ2-5
TGTGCTAGCAGCTTAGTGCCGGGGGCGGTTGAAGAGACCCAGTACTTC
CASSLVPGAVEETQYF
>TRBV7-9|TRBD1|.|TRBJ2-1
TGTGCCAGCAGCTCAGAGGACAGGCCCTACAATGAGCAGTTCTTC
CASSSEDRPYNEQFF
>TRBV9|TRBD1|many|TRBJ2-7
TGTGCCAGCAGCATAACGACAGGGCCGGGGGAGCAGTACTTC
CASSITTGPGEQYF
>TRBV28|.|few|TRBJ1-2
TGTGCCAGCCACGTCGGGGTCTATGGCTACACCTTC
CASHVGVYGYTF
>TRBV7-8|.|.|TRBJ2-1
TGTGCCAGCAGCTTAGCGAGCTACAATGAGCGGTTCTTC
CASSLASYNERFF
>TRBV29-1|.|many|TRBJ2-3
TGCAGCGTAAGTGCGACCACAGATACGCAGTATTTT
CSVSATTDTQYF
>TRBV12-3/TRBV12-4|.|.|TRBJ1-3
TGTGCCAGCAGACGGCTGTCAGATGCTGGAAACACCATATATTTT
CASRRLSDAGNTIYF
>TRBV27|.|few|TRBJ2-5
TGTGCCAGCGGGATCGGGGAGACCCAGTACTTC
CASGIGETQYF
>TRBV7-2|.|few|TRBJ2-7
TGTGCCAGCAGCTTAGCGGTCCGCCCTTGGGGTGAGACAGGTTTCGACGAGCAGTACTTC
CASSLAVRPWGETGFDEQYF
>TRBV3-1|TRBD2|.|TRBJ2-1
TGTGCCAGCAGCCAACAGCTGACTAGCGGCAATGAGCAGTTCTTC
CASSQQLTSGNEQFF
>TRBV12-3/TRBV12-4|TRBD2|.|TRBJ2-1
TGTGCCCGCAGTTTATCAGCGGGGGGAATCAGCTCCTACAATGAGCAGTTCTTC
CARSLSAGGISSYNEQFF
>TRBV7-9|TRBD2|.|TRBJ2-1
TGTGCCAGCAGCTTACTTGAGGCCGCCGGGGGGTTC
CASSLLEAAGGF
>TRBV11-2|.|few|TRBJ1-1
TGTGCCAGCAGCCACCAGGGTCGGACCAGCAATTTGAGCCCTGAAGCTTTCTTT
CASSHQGRTSNLSPEAFF
>TRBV24-1|.|few|TRBJ2-1
TGTGCCACCAGTGATTCCTTATACAATGAGCAGTTCTTC
CATSDSLYNEQFF
>TRBV5-6|.|.|TRBJ1-3
TGTGCCAGCAGCTTTTGGGGGACTACGCGGCCCTCCGGAAACACCATATATTTT
CASSFWGTTRPSGNTIYF
>TRBV6-2/TRBV6-3|.|.|TRBJ2-5
TGTGCCAGCAGTTTCAGGGAAGAGACCCAGTACTTC
CASSFREETQYF
>TRBV4-1|.|.|TRBJ2-5
TGCGCCAGCAGCCAAGATAGGGGAGTCCAAGAGACCCAGTACTTC
CASSQDRGVQETQYF
>TRBV7-9|TRBD1|many|TRBJ2-7
TGTGCCAGCAGCGTACCCCAGGGGGAAATCTCCTACGAGCAGTACTTC
CASSVPQGEISYEQYF
>TRBV28|TRBD2|many|TRBJ2-5
TGTGCCAGCACTCAGGGAGGGAGCGAGACCCAGTACTTC
CASTQGGSETQYF
>TRBV12-3/TRBV12-4|.|many|TRBJ2-2
TGTGCCAGCAGTCTCTCCATTACAATGAACACCGGGGAGCTGTTTTTT
CASSLSITMNTGELFF
>TRBV12-3/TRBV12-4|.|few|TRBJ2-7
TGTGCCAGCAGTTTAGCGCAAGGACCGGGGGCGTTCATTAGCTACGAGCAGTACTTC
CASSLAQGPGAFISYEQYF
>TRBV7-2|.|many|TRBJ2-7
TGTGCCAGCAGCTTAGAGGGGGGGTTCGCCTACGAGCAGTACTTC
CASSLEGGFAYEQYF
>TRBV11-1|TRBD1|few|TRBJ2-2
TGTGCCAGCAGCACCCCCATCACAGGGGGCATAGACACCGGGGAGCTGTTTTTT
CASSTPITGGIDTGELFF
>TRBV5-1|TRBD1|few|TRBJ1-1
TGCGCCAGCAGCTATCGAACAGGGGGCTTGAACACTGAAGCTTTCTTT
CASSYRTGGLNTEAFF
>TRBV11-1|.|many|TRBJ2-2
TGTGCCAGCAGCTCTAACTCCGACCGGGGGTCAGTAACCGGGGAGCTGTTTTTT
CASSSNSDRGSVTGELFF
>TRBV11-3|TRBD2|.|TRBJ2-5
TGTGCCAGCAGCTTCGGTAGCGGGGGGGTCGAGACCCAGTACTTC
CASSFGSGGVETQYF
>TRBV10-3|.|few|TRBJ1-2
TGTGCCATCAGTGGAGAGGGCTATGGCTACACCTTC
CAISGEGYGYTF
>TRBV7-2|TRBD2|few|TRBJ2-7
TGTGCCAGCAGCTTGCGCGGGGGGGCGAGTGAGCAGTACTTC
CASSLRGGASEQYF
>TRBV12-3/TRBV12-4|.|few|TRBJ2-3
TGTGCCAGCAGTTTATGGGCAGGGAGCCCAGATACGCAGTATTTT
CASSLWAGSPDTQYF